These T cell receptor beta chains were read from a single sample in a study of multiple sclerosis patients with progressive multifocal leukoencephalopathy. Assay: immunoSEQ multiplex PCR; the TCRdb copy retains only in-frame clones and omits some. The table shows about 30,000 clones, with roughly 90% occurring only once. The sample here was PBMCs, taken from a patient treated with natalizumab. Source of these receptors: a human donor with progressive multifocal leukoencephalopathy. CDR3s include the opening cysteine and the closing phenylalanine or tryptophan. D genes are given only for firm matches. Clone size is not always given. Where it is, it says once, few, many or a class for expanded clones.

CDR3 length,J gene,clone size,V gene,D gene,CDR3 protein,CDR3 DNA
16,TRBJ2-6,.,TRBV9,.,CASSARGDPGANVLTF,TGTGCCAGCAGCGCCAGGGGGGATCCTGGGGCCAACGTCCTGACTTTC
15,TRBJ2-1,once,TRBV28,TRBD2,CASSLGGGRDAEQFF,TGTGCCAGCAGTTTAGGGGGCGGGAGGGACGCTGAGCAGTTCTTC
14,TRBJ2-3,once,TRBV5-1,.,CASTRRDWPDTQYF,TGCGCCAGCACGAGGAGGGATTGGCCAGATACGCAGTATTTT
14,TRBJ1-1,.,TRBV6-4,TRBD1,CASSEGGPNTEAFF,TGTGCCAGCAGTGAAGGGGGCCCGAACACTGAAGCTTTCTTT
14,TRBJ2-2,.,TRBV4-3,.,CASSQIFGAGELFF,TGCGCCAGCAGCCAGATCTTCGGGGCCGGGGAGCTGTTTTTT
16,TRBJ2-1,.,TRBV18,.,CASSPQTGGSGNEQFF,TGTGCCAGCTCACCCCAGACCGGAGGGTCGGGGAATGAGCAGTTCTTC
15,TRBJ1-1,.,TRBV5-6,.,CASSLRGVGNTEAFF,TGTGCCAGCAGCTTAAGGGGAGTGGGGAACACTGAAGCTTTCTTT
18,TRBJ2-1,once,TRBV5-1,TRBD2,CASSSTSGILRVGNEQFF,TGCGCCAGCAGCTCCACTAGCGGGATCCTTCGCGTTGGCAATGAGCAGTTCTTC
13,TRBJ1-4,.,TRBV7-8,.,CASSLVMNEKLFF,TGTGCCAGCAGCTTAGTGATGAATGAAAAACTGTTTTTT
16,TRBJ1-3,once,TRBV30,TRBD1,CAWDWDRRRSGNTIYF,TGTGCCTGGGATTGGGACAGGCGACGCTCTGGAAACACCATATATTTT
18,TRBJ2-7,.,TRBV7-2,TRBD2,CASSFKAASGSYTYEQYF,TGTGCCAGCAGCTTCAAGGCCGCTAGCGGGAGTTACACCTACGAGCAGTACTTC
14,TRBJ1-2,.,TRBV5-6,TRBD1,CASSRRQGVRGYTF,TGTGCCAGCAGCCGGCGACAGGGAGTAAGAGGCTACACCTTC
12,TRBJ1-2,few,TRBV28,TRBD1,CASSFLMDRRIF,TGTGCCAGCAGTTTCCTGATGGACAGGAGAATCTTC
15,TRBJ2-3,.,TRBV27,TRBD1,CASSFGTGRTDTQYF,TGTGCCAGCAGTTTTGGGACAGGGCGCACAGATACGCAGTATTTT
13,TRBJ1-2,.,TRBV6-5,TRBD1,CASSSGGGDGYTF,TGTGCCAGCAGCTCAGGGGGCGGGGATGGCTACACCTTC
13,TRBJ1-1,.,TRBV2,.,CASRASRDTEAFF,TGTGCCAGCAGGGCTTCCCGGGACACTGAAGCTTTCTTT
14,TRBJ2-3,.,TRBV9,TRBD1,CASSVGRGQDTQYF,TGTGCCAGCAGCGTAGGCAGGGGGCAGGATACGCAGTATTTT
14,TRBJ1-2,.,TRBV5-6,TRBD1,CASSSGTGGYGYTF,TGTGCCAGCAGCTCCGGGACAGGGGGCTATGGCTACACCTTC
16,TRBJ2-2,.,TRBV7-9,TRBD1,CASSLEVRGLTGELFF,TGTGCCAGCAGCTTAGAGGTCAGGGGGCTCACCGGGGAGCTGTTTTTT
16,TRBJ2-7,.,TRBV12-5,.,CASGSWTGRGGYEQYF,TGTGCTAGTGGTTCGTGGACCGGGCGGGGAGGCTACGAGCAGTACTTC
16,TRBJ2-7,.,TRBV28,.,CASSFPPDRLSYEQYF,TGTGCCAGCAGTTTCCCCCCCGACAGGTTATCCTACGAGCAGTACTTC
15,TRBJ1-6,.,TRBV4-2,.,CASSQESREVSPLHF,TGTGCCAGCAGCCAAGAATCTAGGGAGGTTTCACCCCTCCACTTT
13,TRBJ1-2,.,TRBV5-6,.,CASSLRRRVGYTF,TGTGCCAGCAGCTTAAGGCGGCGAGTCGGCTACACCTTC
12,TRBJ1-1,.,TRBV5-6,.,CASSLSSFAYFF,TGTGCCAGCAGCTTGTCGTCCTTTGCCTATTTCTTT
16,TRBJ1-1,.,TRBV30,.,CAWSGGTGRANTEAFF,TGTGCCTGGAGCGGGGGGACTGGACGGGCGAACACTGAAGCTTTCTTT
13,TRBJ2-7,.,TRBV5-5,.,CASSLATAYEQYF,TGTGCCAGCAGCTTGGCGACAGCCTACGAGCAGTACTTC
13,TRBJ1-3,few,TRBV7-9,.,CASSYAPVDTIYF,TGTGCCAGCAGCTACGCACCTGTGGACACCATATATTTT
14,TRBJ1-2,.,TRBV7-9,.,CASSFTGANYGYTF,TGTGCCAGCAGCTTTACAGGTGCTAACTATGGCTACACCTTC
16,TRBJ2-3,.,TRBV15,TRBD2,CATSRLIAGPTDTQYF,TGTGCCACCAGCAGACTTATAGCGGGACCCACAGATACGCAGTATTTT
12,TRBJ2-3,.,TRBV11-2,.,CASSLRPDTQYF,TGTGCCAGCAGCTTACGCCCAGATACGCAGTATTTT
13,TRBJ2-3,.,TRBV7-6,.,CASSLALTDTQYF,TGTGCCAGCAGCTTAGCGCTCACAGATACGCAGTATTTT
14,TRBJ1-4,.,TRBV27,TRBD1,CASGTGTGYEKLFF,TGTGCCAGCGGGACCGGGACAGGATATGAAAAGCTGTTTTTT
14,TRBJ1-4,.,TRBV7-8,.,CASSPLGSEGKLFF,TGTGCCAGCAGCCCCCTAGGGAGCGAGGGAAAACTGTTTTTT
16,TRBJ2-1,.,TRBV19,TRBD2,CASTPFGVAGINEQFF,TGTGCCAGTACCCCTTTTGGGGTAGCGGGGATCAATGAGCAGTTCTTC
15,TRBJ2-7,.,TRBV11-3,TRBD2,CASSLAGGSSYEQYF,TGTGCCAGCAGCTTAGCGGGAGGGAGCTCCTACGAGCAGTACTTC